Sequencing of this TCR beta chain was carried out in a study of blood T cell repertoires in COVID-19. Clones were sequenced by immunoSEQ multiplex PCR, and TCRdb holds only the in-frame ones, with some missing. The sample carries about 300,000 clones, roughly nine tenths recorded once. Across 24 US areas, participants ranged in age from about 18 to 90 years. Of note for this clone: Other DNA sequences in this sample translate to the same CDR3.

The CDR3 covers 19 residues. Trimming at V came to 5 bases and at J to 1 base, leaving 19 bases not matched to a gene. Germline V gene lookup returns CDR1 SGHVS and CDR2 FQNEAQ. This TCR derives from a woman in her 30s who had recovered from COVID-19. The source material was PBMCs or T cells enriched from blood (not recorded which). The rearrangement uses TRBV7-8 and TRBJ1-1, with 7 bases matching TRBD1. The CDR3 region has the DNA TGTGCCAGCAGCCCAGAAGCACCCCGACCAGGGGGATGGAACACTGAAGCTTTCTTT. Its protein is CASSPEAPRPGGWNTEAFF.